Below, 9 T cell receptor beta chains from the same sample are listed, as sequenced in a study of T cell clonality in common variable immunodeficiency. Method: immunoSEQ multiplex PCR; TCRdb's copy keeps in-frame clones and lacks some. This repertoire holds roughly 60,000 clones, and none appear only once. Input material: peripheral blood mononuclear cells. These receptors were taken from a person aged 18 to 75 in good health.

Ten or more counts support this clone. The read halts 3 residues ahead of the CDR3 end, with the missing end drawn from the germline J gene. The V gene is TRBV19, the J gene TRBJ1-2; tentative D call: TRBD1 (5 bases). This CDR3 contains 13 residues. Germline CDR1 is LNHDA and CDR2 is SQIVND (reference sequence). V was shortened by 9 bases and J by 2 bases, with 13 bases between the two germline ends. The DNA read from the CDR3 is TGTGCCAGCGCCCAGGGTGGGAACTATGGC. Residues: CASAQGGNYG. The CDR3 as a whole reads CASAQGGNYGYTF.

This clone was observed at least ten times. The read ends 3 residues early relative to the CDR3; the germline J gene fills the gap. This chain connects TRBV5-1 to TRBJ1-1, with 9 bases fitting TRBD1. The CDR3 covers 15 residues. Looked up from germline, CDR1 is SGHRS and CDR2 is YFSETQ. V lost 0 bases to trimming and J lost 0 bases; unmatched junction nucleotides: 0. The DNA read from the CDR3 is TGCGCCAGCAGCTTGGGGACAGGGGTGAACACTGAA. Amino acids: CASSLGTGVNTE. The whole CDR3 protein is CASSLGTGVNTEAFF.

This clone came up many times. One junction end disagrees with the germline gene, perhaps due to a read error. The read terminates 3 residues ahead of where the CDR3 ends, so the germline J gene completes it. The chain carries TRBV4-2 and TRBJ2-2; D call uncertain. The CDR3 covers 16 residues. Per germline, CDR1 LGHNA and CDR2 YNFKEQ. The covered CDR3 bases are TGCGCCAGCAGCCAAGAATTTGGTCTATTCACCGGGGAG. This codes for CASSQEFGLFTGE. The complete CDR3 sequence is CASSQEFGLFTGELFF.

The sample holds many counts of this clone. CDR3 amino acids: CASSPTGTGRSNQPQHF. The DNA read from the CDR3 is TGTGCCAGCTCACCCACCGGGACAGGGAGGAGCAATCAGCCC. The chain carries TRBV18 and TRBJ1-5, with TRBD1 identical over 9 bases. The sequence runs out 3 residues before the end of the CDR3; the remainder is reconstructed from the germline J gene. In germline, CDR1 is KGHSH, CDR2 LQKENI. This CDR3 region has 17 residues. The ends lost 3 bases at V and 1 base at J; junction bases unmatched: 7.

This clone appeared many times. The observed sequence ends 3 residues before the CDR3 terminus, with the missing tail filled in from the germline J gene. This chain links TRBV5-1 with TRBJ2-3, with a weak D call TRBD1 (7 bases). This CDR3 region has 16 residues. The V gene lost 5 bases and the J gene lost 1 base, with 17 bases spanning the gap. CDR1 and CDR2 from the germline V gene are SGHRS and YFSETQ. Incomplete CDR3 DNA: TGCGCCAGCAGTTCGGGACAGACGGGGGGCACAGATACG. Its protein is CASSSGQTGGTDT. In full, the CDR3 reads CASSSGQTGGTDTQYF.

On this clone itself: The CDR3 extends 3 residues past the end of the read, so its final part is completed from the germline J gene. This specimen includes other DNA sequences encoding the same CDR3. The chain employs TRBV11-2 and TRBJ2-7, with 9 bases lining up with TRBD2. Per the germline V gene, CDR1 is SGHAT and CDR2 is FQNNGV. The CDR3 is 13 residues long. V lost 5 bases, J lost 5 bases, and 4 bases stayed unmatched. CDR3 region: CASSLGTSHEQYF. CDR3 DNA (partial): TGTGCCAGCAGCCTAGGGACTAGCCACGAG. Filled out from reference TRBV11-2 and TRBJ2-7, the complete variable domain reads EAGVAQSPRYKIIEKRQSVAFWCNPISGHATLYWYQQILGQGPKLLIQFQNNGVVDDSQLPKDRFSAERLKGVDSTLKIQPAKLEDSAVYLCASSLGTSHEQYFGPGTRLTVT.

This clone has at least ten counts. CDR3 loop: CASSFGRSSYNEQFF. The covered CDR3 bases are TGTGCCAGCAGCTTTGGCAGGAGCTCCTACAATGAG. This sequence joins TRBV7-2 and TRBJ2-1; D gene ambiguous. With the read ending 3 residues before the CDR3 end, the germline J gene is used to fill in that end. The CDR3 covers 15 residues. In germline, CDR1 is SGHTA, CDR2 FQGNSA. The germline V and J ends were trimmed by 3 bases and 0 bases, with 9 bases remaining between them.

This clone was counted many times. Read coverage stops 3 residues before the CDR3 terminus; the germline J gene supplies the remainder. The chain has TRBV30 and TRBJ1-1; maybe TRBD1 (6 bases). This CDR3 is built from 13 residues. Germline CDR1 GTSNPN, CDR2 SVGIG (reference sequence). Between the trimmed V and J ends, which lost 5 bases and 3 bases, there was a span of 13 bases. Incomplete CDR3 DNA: TGTGCCTGGTCCCTCGGGGGGCACACTGAA. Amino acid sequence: CAWSLGGHTE. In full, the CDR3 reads CAWSLGGHTEAFF.

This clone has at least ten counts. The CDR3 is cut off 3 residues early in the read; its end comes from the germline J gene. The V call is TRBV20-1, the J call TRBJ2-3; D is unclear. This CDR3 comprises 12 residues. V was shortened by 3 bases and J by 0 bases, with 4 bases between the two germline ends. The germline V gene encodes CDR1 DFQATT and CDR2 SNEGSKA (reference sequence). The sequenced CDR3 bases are TGCAGTGCTAGCGGGAGCACAGATACG. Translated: CSASGSTDT. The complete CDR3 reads CSASGSTDTQYF.